These T cell receptor beta chains were read from a single sample in a study of cytomegalovirus exposure and HLA in healthy donors. Profiled with immunoSEQ multiplex PCR; TCRdb holds only in-frame clones, not every one. The sample records around 100,000 clones, almost 85% being singletons. The sequencing input was PBMCs. These receptors all come from a young woman in good health and CMV-seropositive. The CDR3 runs from the conserved cysteine through the conserved F or W. D genes are given only for firm matches. Rows may omit the clone size; those that give it use once, few, many or a size class.

>NA|TRBV5-6|TRBJ1-4|NA
CASSSRDSIIGNEKLFF
TGTGCCAGCAGCTCCCGGGACTCCATTATCGGCAATGAAAAACTGTTTTTT
>once|TRBV5-5|TRBJ2-2|NA
CASRMRDTPNTGELFF
TGTGCCAGCAGAATGAGGGACACCCCGAACACCGGGGAGCTGTTTTTT
>NA|TRBV9|TRBJ1-2|NA
CASSPLDNYGYTF
TGTGCCAGCAGCCCGCTAGACAACTATGGCTACACCTTC
>NA|TRBV7-7|TRBJ2-1|NA
CASSLYGSHNEQFF
TGTGCTAGCAGCTTATACGGGAGTCACAATGAGCAGTTCTTC
>NA|TRBV29-1|TRBJ2-1|TRBD2
CSVTPSGGFNEQFF
TGCAGCGTCACCCCATCGGGGGGGTTCAATGAGCAGTTCTTC
>NA|TRBV7-6|TRBJ2-2|NA
CASSLGLNTGELFF
TGTGCCAGCAGCTTGGGACTGAACACCGGGGAGCTGTTTTTT
>few|TRBV30|TRBJ2-1|NA
CAWISGYNEQFF
TGTGCCTGGATCTCAGGATACAATGAGCAGTTCTTC
>NA|TRBV6-1|TRBJ2-3|TRBD2
CASSESPLAGDADTQYF
TGTGCCAGCAGTGAATCCCCCCTAGCGGGAGACGCAGATACGCAGTATTTT
>NA|TRBV7-9|TRBJ1-1|NA
CSSSLTRNTEAFF
TGTTCCAGCAGCTTAACGCGGAACACTGAAGCTTTCTTT
>NA|TRBV15|TRBJ1-4|TRBD1
CATGQGANEKLFF
TGTGCCACGGGACAGGGGGCTAATGAAAAACTGTTTTTT
>NA|TRBV7-9|TRBJ2-7|TRBD1
CASSPQGREQYF
TGTGCCAGCAGCCCACAGGGGCGCGAGCAGTACTTC
>NA|TRBV5-8|TRBJ2-1|NA
CASSYSDRYNEQFF
TGTGCCAGCAGCTACTCGGACAGATACAATGAGCAGTTCTTC
>NA|TRBV5-1|TRBJ2-2|TRBD1
CASSFGTGYPGELFF
TGCGCCAGCAGCTTTGGGACAGGGTACCCCGGGGAGCTGTTTTTT
>NA|TRBV7-6|TRBJ2-3|NA
CASSSGTLDSQYF
TGTGCCAGCAGCTCAGGGACACTGGATTCGCAGTATTTT
>NA|TRBV7-2|TRBJ1-5|TRBD1
CASSWGPGQGPLGNQPQHF
TGTGCCAGCAGCTGGGGGCCGGGACAGGGGCCTCTAGGCAATCAGCCCCAGCATTTT
>NA|TRBV11-3|TRBJ2-7|TRBD1
CASSSQGAGYEQYF
TGTGCCAGCAGCTCGCAGGGGGCCGGCTACGAGCAGTACTTC
>NA|TRBV19|TRBJ1-1|TRBD1
CASSTTGMGAEAFF
TGTGCCAGTAGTACGACAGGGATGGGGGCTGAAGCTTTCTTT
>NA|TRBV4-1|TRBJ1-5|NA
CASSQVLIPGHSNQPQHF
TGCGCCAGCAGCCAAGTCCTCATACCAGGGCATAGCAATCAGCCCCAGCATTTT
>NA|TRBV5-1|TRBJ1-2|TRBD1
CASSPGDREIYGYTF
TGCGCCAGCAGCCCCGGGGACAGAGAGATCTATGGCTACACCTTC
>NA|TRBV6-1|TRBJ2-5|NA
CASSEGSRGETQYF
TGTGCCAGCAGTGAAGGATCACGGGGAGAGACCCAGTACTTC
>NA|TRBV6-1|TRBJ2-7|TRBD1
CASSEQGTGFYEQYF
TGTGCCAGCAGTGAACAGGGGACAGGGTTCTACGAGCAGTACTTC
>NA|TRBV5-1|TRBJ2-1|TRBD2
CASSWDSGLAGSAEQFF
TGCGCCAGCAGCTGGGATTCGGGACTAGCGGGATCCGCGGAGCAGTTCTTC
>NA|TRBV7-3|TRBJ1-3|NA
CASSSISGNTIYF
TGTGCCAGCAGCTCCATCTCTGGAAACACCATATATTTT
>few|TRBV6-5|TRBJ2-7|TRBD1
CASSYSTGEGYEQYF
TGTGCCAGCAGTTACTCGACAGGGGAAGGGTACGAGCAGTACTTC
>NA|TRBV6-5|TRBJ1-1|NA
CASSSSRNTEAFF
TGTGCCAGCAGCTCGAGCCGGAACACTGAAGCTTTCTTT
>NA|TRBV5-1|TRBJ2-7|TRBD2
CASRKGASGFSSYEQYF
TGCGCCAGCCGAAAGGGTGCTAGCGGGTTCAGCTCCTACGAGCAGTACTTC
>NA|TRBV7-9|TRBJ1-6|TRBD1
CASSHNRGLSNSPLHF
TGTGCCAGCAGCCATAACAGGGGGTTGAGTAATTCACCCCTCCACTTT
>NA|TRBV7-3|TRBJ2-1|TRBD2
CASSPTPGLALNEQFF
TGTGCCAGCAGCCCGACACCGGGACTAGCGTTGAATGAGCAGTTCTTC
>few|TRBV28|TRBJ2-3|NA
CASSQTGFSTDTQYF
TGTGCCAGCAGTCAGACTGGATTTAGCACAGATACGCAGTATTTT
>NA|TRBV6-5|TRBJ1-2|NA
CASTKGGPVGGGYTF
TGTGCCAGCACCAAGGGGGGGCCTGTGGGTGGCGGCTACACCTTC
>NA|TRBV7-9|TRBJ2-1|TRBD1
CASSPGQGLKGEQFF
TGTGCCAGCAGCCCGGGACAGGGGTTGAAGGGTGAGCAGTTCTTC
>NA|TRBV10-1|TRBJ2-7|NA
CASSESMGKAEQYF
TGCGCCAGCAGTGAGTCGATGGGCAAAGCCGAGCAGTACTTC
>few|TRBV6-1|TRBJ1-5|NA
CASSDRIGQPQHF
TGTGCCAGCAGTGACAGGATAGGTCAGCCCCAGCATTTT
>NA|TRBV27|TRBJ1-1|TRBD1
CASSLSWTGTEAFF
TGTGCCAGCAGTTTATCCTGGACAGGGACTGAAGCTTTCTTT
>NA|TRBV13|TRBJ1-2|NA
CASSLGPTKPSRGYGYTF
TGTGCCAGCAGCTTAGGCCCAACTAAACCATCAAGGGGATATGGCTACACCTTC
>NA|TRBV6-1|TRBJ1-1|NA
CASSEALGPGQSSAFF
TGTGCCAGCAGTGAAGCGCTAGGGCCAGGACAGTCCAGCGCTTTCTTT
>NA|TRBV29-1|TRBJ2-5|NA
CSALRNSMVETQYF
TGCAGCGCCCTGCGTAACTCGATGGTGGAGACCCAGTACTTC
>NA|TRBV6-6|TRBJ2-1|TRBD2
CASRPTSGGNSTFF
TGTGCCAGCAGGCCCACTAGCGGGGGGAACAGTACGTTCTTC
>NA|TRBV19|TRBJ2-2|NA
CASSSGTALTGELFF
TGTGCCAGTAGTTCAGGGACTGCCCTTACCGGGGAGCTGTTTTTT
>NA|TRBV5-4|TRBJ1-6|NA
CASSPDANSPLHF
TGTGCCAGCAGCCCAGATGCAAATTCACCCCTCCACTTT
>NA|TRBV6-5|TRBJ2-7|TRBD1
CASGRDSSYEQYF
TGTGCCAGCGGCAGGGACAGCTCCTACGAGCAGTACTTC
>NA|TRBV5-1|TRBJ1-4|NA
CVSRARGFEKLFF
TGCGTCAGCAGGGCAAGGGGGTTTGAAAAACTGTTTTTT
>NA|TRBV9|TRBJ2-3|TRBD2
CASSVGLAGHTDTQYF
TGTGCCAGCAGCGTAGGACTAGCGGGGCACACAGATACGCAGTATTTT
>few|TRBV4-1|TRBJ1-1|NA
CASSQDRDTTWGTEAFF
TGCGCCAGCAGCCAGGACCGGGACACGACGTGGGGCACTGAAGCTTTCTTT
>once|TRBV28|TRBJ1-2|NA
CASSFGRGGNNYGYTF
TGTGCCAGCAGTTTTGGCCGGGGAGGCAATAACTATGGCTACACCTTC
>NA|TRBV6-5|TRBJ2-6|NA
CASSLTESGANVLTF
TGTGCCAGCAGCTTAACAGAGTCTGGGGCCAACGTCCTGACTTTC
>few|TRBV10-3|TRBJ2-2|NA
CAIRKGDTGELFF
TGTGCCATCAGAAAGGGAGACACCGGGGAGCTGTTTTTT
>NA|TRBV29-1|TRBJ1-2|NA
CSVEDLLNYGYTF
TGCAGCGTTGAAGATCTTCTGAACTATGGCTACACCTTC
>NA|TRBV20-1|TRBJ1-1|NA
CSAPYTEAFF
TGCAGTGCCCCGTACACTGAAGCTTTCTTT
>NA|TRBV4-1|TRBJ1-3|NA
CASSQEEGVEYGNTIYF
TGCGCCAGCAGCCAAGAGGAAGGGGTTGAGTATGGAAACACCATATATTTT
>few|TRBV7-8|TRBJ1-5|NA
CASSLGRTSSVQPQHF
TGTGCCAGCAGCTTAGGTAGGACTTCGTCGGTTCAGCCCCAGCATTTT